The 15 T cell receptor beta chains listed next were all sequenced from one sample in a study of technical replicates of blood from a few donors. Sequenced by immunoSEQ multiplex PCR; TCRdb stores in-frame clones only, minus some. The sample carries 60,000 to 75,000 clones, around nine tenths recorded once. Sequencing used PBMCs. Source of these receptors: a human donor in good health. Some clones in this sample may be carry-over from other donors' samples.

The CDR3 loop is CASSLRLAGALGTGELFF. CDR3 DNA sequence: TGTGCCAGCAGCCTCAGGCTAGCGGGGGCCCTGGGGACCGGGGAGCTGTTTTTT. The chain joins TRBV5-4 to TRBJ2-2; TRBD2 matches at 10 bases. V dropped 4 bases and J dropped 5; count of bases not matched to a gene: 14. Germline V gives CDR1 SGHNT, CDR2 YYREEE (reference sequence). The CDR3 is 18 residues long.

This sequence joins TRBV7-2 and TRBJ2-7; perhaps TRBD2 as D (5 bases). Trimming stripped 5 bases from V and 3 bases from J, with 8 bases between. Germline values: CDR1 SGHTA, CDR2 FQGNSA. The CDR3 is 12 amino acids. The CDR3 protein is CASSPGNYEQYF. The CDR3 DNA reads TGTGCCAGCAGCCCCGGGAACTACGAGCAGTACTTC. The variable domain in full, completed from reference TRBV7-2 and TRBJ2-7, reads GAGVSQSPSNKVTEKGKDVELRCDPISGHTALYWYRQSLGQGLEFLIYFQGNSAPDKSGLPSDRFSAERTGGSVSTLTIQRTQQEDSAVYLCASSPGNYEQYFGPGTRLTVT.

The V call is TRBV6-1, the J call TRBJ1-2, with D possibly being TRBD1 (5 bases). There are 15 residues in the CDR3. The germline V gene has CDR1 MNHNS and CDR2 SASEGT. The ends were cut back, 1 base at V and 9 bases at J, with 18 bases in the middle. CDR3 nucleotide sequence: TGTGCCAGCAGTGAAGTGGGGTCCGGAGGGGCCAGCTACACCTTC. It yields the protein CASSEVGSGGASYTF.

V is TRBV7-6 and J is TRBJ1-2, with TRBD1 identical over 7 bases. Per germline, CDR1 SGHVS and CDR2 FNYEAQ. This CDR3 comprises 13 residues. Losses at the gene ends were 5 bases for V and 6 bases for J; bases not matched to a gene: 6. CDR3 nucleotide sequence: TGTGCCAGCAGCCCAACAGGGGTACATGGCTACACCTTC. The encoded protein is CASSPTGVHGYTF.

V usage is TRBV7-8 and J usage is TRBJ1-5; TRBD1 might be the D (5 bases). CDR3 size: 15 residues. V was trimmed by 5 bases and J by 3 bases, leaving 14 bases between them. Germline CDR1 reads SGHVS; CDR2 reads FQNEAQ. CDR3: CASSPRRGPNQPQHF. The CDR3 coding sequence is TGTGCCAGCAGCCCCCGGAGGGGCCCCAATCAGCCCCAGCATTTT.

The V call is TRBV27, the J call TRBJ2-3, with no clear D. Trimming removed 3 bases from V and 4 bases from J, with 17 bases in between. The germline gives CDR1 MNHEY, CDR2 SMNVEV (reference sequence). This CDR3 comprises 16 residues. CDR3 amino acids: CASSFYQVRGSDTQYF. In DNA form, the CDR3 reads TGTGCCAGCAGTTTTTACCAAGTTAGAGGTTCAGATACGCAGTATTTT.

The CDR3 sequence: CASSSHSGGNTEAFF. CDR3 nucleotide sequence: TGTGCCAGCAGCTCACACTCGGGAGGGAACACTGAAGCTTTCTTT. This chain uses TRBV7-2 with TRBJ1-1; D is undetermined. The V gene lost 4 bases and the J gene lost 1 base, with 13 bases spanning the gap. The CDR3 covers 15 residues. The germline CDR1 and CDR2 sequences are SGHTA and FQGNSA.

The V gene is TRBV11-2, the J gene TRBJ2-2; 9 bases fit TRBD1. The germline V gene has CDR1 SGHAT and CDR2 FQNNGV. The J segment lost 4 bases and the V segment lost 2 bases, leaving 2 bases of the junction unmatched. The CDR3 length is 15 residues. CDR3 residues: CASSLTGGPTGELFF. The DNA of the CDR3 is TGTGCCAGCAGCTTAACAGGGGGCCCCACCGGGGAGCTGTTTTTT. Combining the CDR3 with reference TRBV11-2 and TRBJ2-2 gives the whole variable domain EAGVAQSPRYKIIEKRQSVAFWCNPISGHATLYWYQQILGQGPKLLIQFQNNGVVDDSQLPKDRFSAERLKGVDSTLKIQPAKLEDSAVYLCASSLTGGPTGELFFGEGSRLTVL.

The J gene is TRBJ2-2, the V gene TRBV7-9, with TRBD1 matching over 9 bases. The germline V gene encodes CDR1 SEHNR and CDR2 FQNEAQ (reference sequence). This CDR3 has 15 residues. V lost 5 bases, J lost 5 bases, and 6 bases stayed unmatched. DNA of the CDR3: TGTGCCAGCAGCCCCGGGACAGGGAGAACCGGGGAGCTGTTTTTT. It encodes CASSPGTGRTGELFF.

The chain employs TRBV21-1 and TRBJ1-5; the D segment call TRBD1 is taken from the table without a DNA check. TRBV21-1 is marked as a pseudogene. There are 18 residues in the CDR3. CDR3 sequence: CASSKVGALPFPNQPQHF. CDR3 coding DNA: TGTGCCAGCAGCAAAGTTGGGGCACTACCCTTCCCAAATCAGCCCCAGCATTTT.

This chain joins TRBV5-1 and TRBJ2-5; 7 bases are a match to TRBD2. V shed 0 bases, J shed 4 bases, and the junction held 0 bases outside the gene matches. The V gene's germline CDR1 is SGHRS and CDR2 YFSETQ. This CDR3 is 13 amino acids long. The CDR3 protein is CASSLAGGETQYF. CDR3 in DNA: TGCGCCAGCAGCTTGGCGGGGGGAGAGACCCAGTACTTC.

This clone was detected a few times. This chain connects TRBV7-3 to TRBJ1-1, with D maybe TRBD1 (6 bases). Germline CDR1 is SGHTA and CDR2 is FQGTGA. The CDR3 sequence is 16 residues long. Trimming took off 3 bases at V and 4 bases at J, with 18 bases between the two ends. The CDR3: CASSLNRQERFTEAFF. The CDR3 bases are TGTGCCAGCAGCTTGAATAGACAGGAACGTTTCACTGAAGCTTTCTTT.

CDR3 DNA: TGCGCCAGCAGCCAAACACGGGGGGGGCTAGCGGACGAGCAGTACTTC. Its translation: CASSQTRGGLADEQYF. The chain employs TRBV4-3 and TRBJ2-7; 8 bases map to TRBD2. This CDR3 contains 16 residues. The germline V gene has CDR1 LGHNA and CDR2 YSLEER. V shed 2 bases, J shed 5 bases, and the junction held 11 bases outside the gene matches.

The chain links TRBV10-1 to TRBJ2-1; 7 bases agree with TRBD2. The CDR3 length is 14 residues. Germline V gene data show CDR1 as WNHNN and CDR2 as SYGVQD (reference sequence). V lost 4 bases, J lost 5 bases, and 5 bases stayed unmatched. This CDR3 is CASSGGGPDNEQFF. CDR3 bases: TGCGCCAGCAGTGGGGGAGGGCCGGACAATGAGCAGTTCTTC.

This chain links TRBV5-6 with TRBJ1-4; 11 bases match TRBD1. V shed 4 bases, J shed 7 bases, and the junction held 3 bases outside the gene matches. Per germline, CDR1 SGHDT and CDR2 YYEEEE. The CDR3 runs 14 residues. CDR3: CASSPGTGGEKLFF. The CDR3 bases are TGTGCCAGCAGCCCGGGGACAGGGGGTGAAAAACTGTTTTTT. Using reference TRBV5-6 and TRBJ1-4 for the parts outside the CDR3, the full variable domain is DAGVTQSPTHLIKTRGQQVTLRCSPKSGHDTVSWYQQALGQGPQFIFQYYEEEERQRGNFPDRFSGHQFPNYSSELNVNALLLGDSALYLCASSPGTGGEKLFFGSGTQLSVL.